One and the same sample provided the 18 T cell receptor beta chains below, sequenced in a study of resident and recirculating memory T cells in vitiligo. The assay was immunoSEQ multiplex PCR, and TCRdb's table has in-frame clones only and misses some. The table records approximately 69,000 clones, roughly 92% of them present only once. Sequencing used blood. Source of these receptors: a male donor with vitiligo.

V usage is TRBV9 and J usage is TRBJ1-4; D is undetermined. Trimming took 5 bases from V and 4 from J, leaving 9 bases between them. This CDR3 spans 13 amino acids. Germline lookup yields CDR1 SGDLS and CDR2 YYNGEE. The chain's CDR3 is CASSPSLNEKLFF. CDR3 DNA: TGTGCCAGCAGTCCCTCCCTTAATGAAAAACTGTTTTTT.

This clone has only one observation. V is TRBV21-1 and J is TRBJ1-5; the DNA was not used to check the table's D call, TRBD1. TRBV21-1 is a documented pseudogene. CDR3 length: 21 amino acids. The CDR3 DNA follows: TGTGCCAGCAGCAGAAAGAATCCGGGACAGGGCTCGGAGTATAGCAATCAGCCCCAGCATTTT. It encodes CASSRKNPGQGSEYSNQPQHF.

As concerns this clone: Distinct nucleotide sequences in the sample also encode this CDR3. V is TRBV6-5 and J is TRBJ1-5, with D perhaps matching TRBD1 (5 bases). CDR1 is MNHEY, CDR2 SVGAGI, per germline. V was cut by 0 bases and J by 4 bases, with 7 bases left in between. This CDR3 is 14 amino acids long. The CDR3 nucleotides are TGTGCCAGCAGTTACTCGGGGGGTAATCAGCCCCAGCATTTT. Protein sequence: CASSYSGGNQPQHF.

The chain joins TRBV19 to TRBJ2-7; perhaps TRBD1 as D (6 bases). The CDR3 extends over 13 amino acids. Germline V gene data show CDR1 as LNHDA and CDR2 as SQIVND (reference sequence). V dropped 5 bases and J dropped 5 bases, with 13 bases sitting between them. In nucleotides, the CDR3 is TGTGCCAGTAGTGCAATACAGGGTAACGAGCAGTACTTC. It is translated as CASSAIQGNEQYF. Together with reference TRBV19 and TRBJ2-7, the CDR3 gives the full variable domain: DGGITQSPKYLFRKEGQNVTLSCEQNLNHDAMYWYRQDPGQGLRLIYYSQIVNDFQKGDIAEGYSVSREKKESFPLTVTSAQKNPTAFYLCASSAIQGNEQYFGPGTRLTVT.

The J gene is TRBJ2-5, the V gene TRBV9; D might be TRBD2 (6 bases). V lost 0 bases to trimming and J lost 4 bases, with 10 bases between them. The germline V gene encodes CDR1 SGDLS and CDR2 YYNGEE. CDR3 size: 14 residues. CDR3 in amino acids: CASSVGGRPETQYF. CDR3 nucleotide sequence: TGTGCCAGCAGCGTAGGGGGGAGGCCAGAGACCCAGTACTTC.

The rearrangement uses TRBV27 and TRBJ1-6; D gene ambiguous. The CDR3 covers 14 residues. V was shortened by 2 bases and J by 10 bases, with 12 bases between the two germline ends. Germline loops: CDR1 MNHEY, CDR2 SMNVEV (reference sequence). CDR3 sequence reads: CASSLRGQLSPLHF. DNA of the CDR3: TGTGCCAGCAGTTTACGCGGTCAGCTATCACCCCTCCACTTT.

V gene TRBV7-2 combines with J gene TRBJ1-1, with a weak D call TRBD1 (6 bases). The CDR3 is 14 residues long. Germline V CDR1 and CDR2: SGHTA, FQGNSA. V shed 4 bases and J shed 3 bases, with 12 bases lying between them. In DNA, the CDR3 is TGTGCCAGCAGCTCGCAGGGGTTGGACACTGAAGCTTTCTTT. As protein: CASSSQGLDTEAFF.

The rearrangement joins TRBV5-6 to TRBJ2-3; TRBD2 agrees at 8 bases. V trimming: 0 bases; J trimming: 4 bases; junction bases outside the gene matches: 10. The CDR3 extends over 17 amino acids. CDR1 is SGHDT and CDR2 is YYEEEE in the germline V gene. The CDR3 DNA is TGTGCCAGCAGCTTGGTCGGGGGGGCCGTGTTTTCAGATACGCAGTATTTT. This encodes CASSLVGGAVFSDTQYF.

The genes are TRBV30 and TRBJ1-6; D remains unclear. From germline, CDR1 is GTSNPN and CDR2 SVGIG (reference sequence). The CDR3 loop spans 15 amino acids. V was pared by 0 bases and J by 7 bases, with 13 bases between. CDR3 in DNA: TGTGCCTGGAGTGTACCTGGCCCCGCAAATTCACCCCTCCACTTT. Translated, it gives CAWSVPGPANSPLHF.

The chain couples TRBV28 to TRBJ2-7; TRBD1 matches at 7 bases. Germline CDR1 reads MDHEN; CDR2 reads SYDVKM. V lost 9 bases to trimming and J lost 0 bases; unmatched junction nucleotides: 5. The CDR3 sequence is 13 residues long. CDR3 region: CASRDSFSYEQYF. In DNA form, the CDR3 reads TGTGCCAGTCGGGACAGTTTCTCCTACGAGCAGTACTTC.

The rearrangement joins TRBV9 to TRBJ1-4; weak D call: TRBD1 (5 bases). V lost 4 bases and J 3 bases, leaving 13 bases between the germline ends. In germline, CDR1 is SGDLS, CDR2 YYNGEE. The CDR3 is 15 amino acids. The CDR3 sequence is CASSPRGTANEKLFF. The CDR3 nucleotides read TGTGCCAGCAGCCCAAGGGGAACGGCTAATGAAAAACTGTTTTTT.

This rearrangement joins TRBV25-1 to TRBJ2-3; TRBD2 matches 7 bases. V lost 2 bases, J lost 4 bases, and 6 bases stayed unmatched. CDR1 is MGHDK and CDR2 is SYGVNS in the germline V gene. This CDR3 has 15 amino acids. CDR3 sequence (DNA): TGTGCCAGCAGTGAAGGGGGGGAGTGGGCAGATACGCAGTATTTT. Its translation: CASSEGGEWADTQYF.

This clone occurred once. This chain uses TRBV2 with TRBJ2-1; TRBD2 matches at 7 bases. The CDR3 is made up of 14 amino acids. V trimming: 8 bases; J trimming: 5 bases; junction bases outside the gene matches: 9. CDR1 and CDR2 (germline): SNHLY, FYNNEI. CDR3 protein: CASGLWGGNNEQFF. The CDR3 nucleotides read TGTGCCAGCGGCCTTTGGGGGGGAAACAATGAGCAGTTCTTC.

The CDR3 bases are TGTGCCAGCAGTGATTGGGACATTATACATCAGCCCCAGCATTTT. Encoded protein: CASSDWDIIHQPQHF. The genes are TRBV6-1 and TRBJ1-5; D perhaps matches TRBD1 (6 bases). V was cut by 3 bases and J by 5 bases, with 14 bases left in between. This CDR3 has 15 residues. Germline CDR1 MNHNS, CDR2 SASEGT.

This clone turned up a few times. The CDR3 protein is CASSSDRGTEAFF. The CDR3, as DNA: TGTGCCAGCAGCTCGGACAGGGGGACTGAAGCTTTCTTT. The V gene is TRBV7-2, the J gene TRBJ1-1, with 10 bases fitting TRBD1. Germline CDR1 SGHTA, CDR2 FQGNSA. The CDR3 is 13 residues long. The J segment lost 5 bases and the V segment lost 4 bases, leaving 1 base of the junction unmatched. Combining the CDR3 with reference TRBV7-2 and TRBJ1-1 gives the whole variable domain GAGVSQSPSNKVTEKGKDVELRCDPISGHTALYWYRQSLGQGLEFLIYFQGNSAPDKSGLPSDRFSAERTGGSVSTLTIQRTQQEDSAVYLCASSSDRGTEAFFGQGTRLTVV.

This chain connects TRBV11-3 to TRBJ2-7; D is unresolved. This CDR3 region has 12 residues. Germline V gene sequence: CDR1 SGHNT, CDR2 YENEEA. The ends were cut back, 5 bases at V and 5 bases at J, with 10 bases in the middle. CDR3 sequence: CASSQNFHEQYF. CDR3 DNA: TGTGCCAGCAGCCAAAATTTTCACGAGCAGTACTTC.

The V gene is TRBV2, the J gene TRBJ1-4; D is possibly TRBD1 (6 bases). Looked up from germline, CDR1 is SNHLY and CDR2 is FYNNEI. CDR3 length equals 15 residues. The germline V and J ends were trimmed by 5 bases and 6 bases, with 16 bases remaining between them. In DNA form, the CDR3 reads TGTGCCAGCAGTCGCCGGGGGGGCCTCGATGAAAAACTGTTTTTT. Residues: CASSRRGGLDEKLFF.

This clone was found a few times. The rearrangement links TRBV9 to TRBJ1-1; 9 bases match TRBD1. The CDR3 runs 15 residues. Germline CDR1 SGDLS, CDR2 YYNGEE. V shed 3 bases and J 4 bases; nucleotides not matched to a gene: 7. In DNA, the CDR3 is TGTGCCAGCAGCGGCGGGACAGGGAAGGGCACTGAAGCTTTCTTT. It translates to CASSGGTGKGTEAFF.